These 29 T cell receptor beta chains were sequenced from one sample in a study of CD8 T cells in Susac syndrome. A quantity of about 0.5 to 1 ug RNA underwent reverse transcription using random hexamers. In TCRdb, the immunoSEQ multiplex PCR reads were re-called with MiXCR into one record per CDR3 protein. This sample yields roughly 220,000 distinct CDR3 sequences, of which 94% are seen a single time; 0.15% to 0.2% belongs to the top ten. Sequenced material: CD4+ T cells from PBMCs. All receptors come from a human donor with Susac syndrome.

This chain joins TRBV30 and TRBJ2-1; D gene ambiguous. The germline gives CDR1 GTSNPN, CDR2 SVGIG (reference sequence). The CDR3 is 13 residues long. V lost 3 bases and J 2 bases, leaving 8 bases between the germline ends. The CDR3 loop reads CAWSWTTYNEQFF. The CDR3 coding sequence is TGTGCCTGGAGCTGGACCACCTACAATGAGCAGTTCTTC. Variable domain in full (rest from reference TRBV30 and TRBJ2-1): SQTIHQWPATLVQPVGSPLSLECTVEGTSNPNLYWYRQAAGRGLQLLFYSVGIGQISSEVPQNLSASRPQDRQFILSSKKLLLSDSGFYLCAWSWTTYNEQFFGPGTRLTVL.

The chain is built from TRBV14 and TRBJ1-2; D is perhaps TRBD1 (5 bases). Trimming took off 4 bases at V and 4 bases at J, with 16 bases between the two ends. Germline loops: CDR1 SGHDN, CDR2 FVKESK. The CDR3 runs to 15 residues. CDR3 sequence: CASSPTTALSYGYTF. The DNA of the CDR3 is TGTGCCAGCAGCCCCACGACAGCCCTCAGCTATGGCTACACCTTC.

J is TRBJ2-2 and V is TRBV5-4; no firm D call. Germline V CDR1 and CDR2: SGHNT, YYREEE (reference sequence). The CDR3 runs to 16 residues. Trimming took 2 bases from V and 1 from J, leaving 12 bases between them. The CDR3 loop reads CASSLEHGLNTGELFF. CDR3 sequence (DNA): TGTGCCAGCAGCTTAGAGCATGGGCTGAACACCGGGGAGCTGTTTTTT. Filled out from reference TRBV5-4 and TRBJ2-2, the complete variable domain reads ETGVTQSPTHLIKTRGQQVTLRCSSQSGHNTVSWYQQALGQGPQFIFQYYREEENGRGNFPPRFSGLQFPNYSSELNVNALELDDSALYLCASSLEHGLNTGELFFGEGSRLTVL.

The chain joins TRBV4-2 to TRBJ1-5; D gene ambiguous. The germline V and J ends were trimmed by 0 bases and 2 bases, with 14 bases remaining between them. The CDR3 consists of 17 residues. Germline lookup yields CDR1 LGHNA and CDR2 YNFKEQ. CDR3 coding DNA: TGTGCCAGCAGCCAAGAGCCTCAAAGCGGTGGCAATCAGCCCCAGCATTTT. It specifies CASSQEPQSGGNQPQHF.

This clonotype came up a few times. The junction does not match germline at one end; this may be a read error. The chain couples TRBV2 to TRBJ2-5; 8 bases fit TRBD1. The CDR3 length is 16 residues. The V gene's germline CDR1 is SNHLY and CDR2 FYNNEI. The CDR3 bases are TGTGCCAGCAGGGAAGGACAGGGCGTCCTGAGAGAGACCCAGTACTTC. As protein: CASREGQGVLRETQYF.

This chain links TRBV5-1 with TRBJ2-3, with 15 bases aligning to TRBD2. CDR1 and CDR2 from the germline V gene are SGHRS and YFSETQ. This CDR3 has 17 residues. J gave up 5 bases and V 0 bases, and 4 bases lay outside the gene matches. The CDR3 loop is CASSLGTSGGAGDTQYF. CDR3 nucleotides: TGCGCCAGCAGCTTGGGGACTAGCGGGGGGGCTGGAGATACGCAGTATTTT.

The rearrangement links TRBV27 to TRBJ2-6; no reliable D call. CDR1 MNHEY and CDR2 SMNVEV come from the germline V gene (reference sequence). The CDR3 runs to 14 residues. V was pared by 6 bases and J by 0 bases, with 6 bases between. CDR3 in DNA: TGTGCCAGCAGACAGAGCTCTGGGGCCAACGTCCTGACTTTC. This encodes CASRQSSGANVLTF.

The chain recombines TRBV29-1 with TRBJ2-5, with a tentative D call TRBD1 (5 bases). This CDR3 contains 13 residues. From germline, CDR1 is SQVTM and CDR2 ANQGSEA. The V end lost 6 bases, the J end lost 4 bases, and 15 bases lay between the germline ends. For the CDR3, the DNA is TGCAGCGTAGGGGCCCCGACCCGAGAGACCCAGTACTTC. Translated, it gives CSVGAPTRETQYF.

This clonotype has just one count. The gene calls are TRBV20-1 and TRBJ2-5; TRBD1 matches at 9 bases. The V segment lost 6 bases and the J segment 6 bases; nucleotides outside the gene matches: 11. The CDR3 is made up of 14 amino acids. Germline V CDR1 and CDR2: DFQATT, SNEGSKA (reference sequence). CDR3: CSAIGRTGAKTQYF. Written as DNA, the CDR3 is TGCAGTGCCATTGGCCGGACAGGGGCAAAGACCCAGTACTTC.

The rearrangement joins TRBV12-3 or TRBV12-4 to TRBJ2-5, with D tentatively TRBD2 (6 bases). The V and J ends lost 5 bases and 5 bases respectively, with 15 bases between them. The CDR3 contains 14 residues. CDR3 nucleotides: TGTGCCAGCAGTCCACCTCCAACTAGCGAGACCCAGTACTTC. Protein: CASSPPPTSETQYF.

The rearrangement uses TRBV30 and TRBJ2-5; 7 bases fit TRBD1. This CDR3 has 12 residues. The germline V gene encodes CDR1 GTSNPN and CDR2 SVGIG (reference sequence). After removal of 3 bases from V and 6 bases from J, the junction contained 4 bases not matched to a gene. CDR3 nucleotide sequence: TGTGCCTGGAGCGAACAGGGGCAGACCCAGTACTTC. Translation gives CAWSEQGQTQYF.

V gene TRBV20-1 combines with J gene TRBJ2-5, with a possible D match to TRBD2 (5 bases). CDR3 length equals 14 residues. V was clipped by 5 bases and J by 2 bases, with 15 bases between them. The germline CDR1 and CDR2 sequences are DFQATT and SNEGSKA (reference sequence). The CDR3 protein is CSAYPRDWQETQYF. The CDR3 nucleotides are TGCAGTGCTTATCCTCGGGATTGGCAAGAGACCCAGTACTTC.

The J gene is TRBJ2-3, the V gene TRBV20-1; D not resolved. Germline V CDR1 and CDR2: DFQATT, SNEGSKA (reference sequence). The CDR3 is 10 residues long. Trimming removed 8 bases from V and 1 base from J, with 4 bases in between. The CDR3 bases are TGCAGTCAAGGCACAGATACGCAGTATTTT. As protein: CSQGTDTQYF.

This clonotype was detected only once. This rearrangement joins TRBV7-2 to TRBJ1-4, with 8 bases fitting TRBD1. CDR1 SGHTA and CDR2 FQGNSA come from the germline V gene. The V and J ends lost 5 bases and 7 bases, in that order; junction bases with no gene match: 9. This CDR3 contains 15 residues. In nucleotides, the CDR3 is TGTGCCAGCAGCGCTAAGGACAGGGCCCTTGAAAAACTGTTTTTT. It yields the protein CASSAKDRALEKLFF. Together with reference TRBV7-2 and TRBJ1-4, the CDR3 gives the full variable domain: GAGVSQSPSNKVTEKGKDVELRCDPISGHTALYWYRQSLGQGLEFLIYFQGNSAPDKSGLPSDRFSAERTGGSVSTLTIQRTQQEDSAVYLCASSAKDRALEKLFFGSGTQLSVL.

V usage is TRBV6-5 and J usage is TRBJ1-2; weak D call: TRBD1 (5 bases). Germline values: CDR1 MNHEY, CDR2 SVGAGI. The CDR3 is made up of 13 amino acids. V lost 5 bases and J lost 7, with 14 bases in between. The DNA for the CDR3 is TGTGCCAGCAGTAAACCCCAGGGTCGTGGCTACACCTTC. Its protein product is CASSKPQGRGYTF.

This clonotype was picked up one time. The chain combines TRBV28 with TRBJ1-5; D is possibly TRBD1 (6 bases). Germline V gene lookup returns CDR1 MDHEN and CDR2 SYDVKM. There are 13 residues in the CDR3. The V end was cut by 7 bases, the J end by 6 bases, with 13 bases between. The CDR3 loop is CASNWGRGQPQHF. The CDR3 DNA sequence: TGTGCCAGCAATTGGGGGCGAGGTCAGCCCCAGCATTTT.

The J gene is TRBJ1-2, the V gene TRBV25-1, with a weak D call TRBD1 (5 bases). This CDR3 has 14 amino acids. The V gene lost 6 bases and the J gene lost 0 bases, with 11 bases spanning the gap. Germline CDR1 is MGHDK and CDR2 is SYGVNS. The CDR3: CASRAEGPNYGYTF. The DNA for the CDR3 is TGTGCCAGCAGGGCCGAGGGACCTAACTATGGCTACACCTTC.

The rearrangement joins TRBV4-2 to TRBJ1-6; no firm D call. The CDR3 runs to 15 residues. V lost 0 bases and J lost 2, with 5 bases in between. Germline V gives CDR1 LGHNA, CDR2 YNFKEQ. DNA for the CDR3: TGTGCCAGCAGCCAAGAAGTCACCTATAATTCACCCCTCCACTTT. Protein: CASSQEVTYNSPLHF.

The chain recombines TRBV3-1 with TRBJ2-1; D not certain. Deletions cut 0 bases from V and 10 bases from J, with 7 bases between. This CDR3 has 12 residues. Looked up from germline, CDR1 is LGHDT and CDR2 is YNNKEL (reference sequence). The CDR3 protein is CASSQDSREQFF. The CDR3 region has the DNA TGTGCCAGCAGCCAAGATAGCAGAGAGCAGTTCTTC.

V gene TRBV14 combines with J gene TRBJ1-1; TRBD1 might be the D (6 bases). Germline V gene lookup returns CDR1 SGHDN and CDR2 FVKESK. Trimming took off 1 base at V and 13 bases at J, with 13 bases between the two ends. This CDR3 region has 12 residues. The CDR3 here is CASSQVHRDVFF. As DNA, the CDR3 is TGTGCCAGCAGCCAAGTCCACAGGGATGTTTTCTTT.

The gene calls are TRBV5-1 and TRBJ2-7; tentatively, D is TRBD1 or TRBD2 (5 bases each). Trimming stripped 1 base from V and 1 base from J, with 12 bases between. Germline-derived CDR1 and CDR2 are SGHRS and YFSETQ. This CDR3 is 15 amino acids long. The chain's CDR3 is CASSLFEGSSYEQYF. DNA for the CDR3: TGCGCCAGCAGCTTGTTCGAGGGGTCTTCCTACGAGCAGTACTTC. The variable domain in full, with the rest retrieved from reference TRBV5-1 and TRBJ2-7, is KAGVTQTPRYLIKTRGQQVTLSCSPISGHRSVSWYQQTPGQGLQFLFEYFSETQRNKGNFPGRFSGRQFSNSRSEMNVSTLELGDSALYLCASSLFEGSSYEQYFGPGTRLTVT.

This chain links TRBV3-1 with TRBJ1-6; 7 nucleotides match TRBD1. V was pared by 4 bases and J by 4 bases, with 10 bases of the junction left unmatched. The CDR3 runs to 17 residues. Germline values: CDR1 LGHDT, CDR2 YNNKEL (reference sequence). CDR3 protein: CASSPPPGQHYNSPLHF. The CDR3 DNA reads as TGTGCCAGCAGCCCCCCCCCGGGACAGCATTATAATTCACCCCTCCACTTT.

The chain uses TRBV3-1 and TRBJ2-2; D might be TRBD1 (6 bases). V lost 4 bases and J 2 bases, leaving 14 bases between the germline ends. CDR3 size: 16 residues. Germline assignment: CDR1 LGHDT and CDR2 YNNKEL (reference sequence). The CDR3 DNA sequence: TGTGCCAGCAGCCCCGAGACAGGTGGCAACACCGGGGAGCTGTTTTTT. This gives the protein CASSPETGGNTGELFF.

This chain uses TRBV5-1 with TRBJ2-3; 7 nucleotides line up with TRBD1. CDR3 length: 15 amino acids. CDR1 is SGHRS, CDR2 YFSETQ, per germline. Trimming took 4 bases from V and 2 from J; bases not matched to a gene: 7. In nucleotides, the CDR3 is TGCGCCAGCAGCCAAGACAGGGTGGACACAGATACGCAGTATTTT. This encodes CASSQDRVDTDTQYF.

The V gene is TRBV20-1, the J gene TRBJ2-3; 9 positions match TRBD1. The J segment lost 3 bases and the V segment lost 1 base, leaving 8 bases of the junction unmatched. There are 16 residues in the CDR3. The V gene's germline CDR1 is DFQATT and CDR2 SNEGSKA (reference sequence). The CDR3 protein is CSARVGTGMRTDTQYF. CDR3 DNA sequence: TGCAGTGCTAGAGTCGGGACAGGGATGAGGACAGATACGCAGTATTTT.

The V and J genes are TRBV30 and TRBJ1-3, with D possibly being TRBD1 (6 bases). The V end lost 7 bases, the J end lost 4 bases, and 11 bases lay between the germline ends. CDR3 size: 12 residues. CDR1 and CDR2 from the germline V gene are GTSNPN and SVGIG (reference sequence). The CDR3 DNA reads as TGTGCCTCTTCCGGGACAGGAAACACCATATATTTT. Translation: CASSGTGNTIYF. Using reference TRBV30 and TRBJ1-3 for the parts outside the CDR3, the full variable domain is SQTIHQWPATLVQPVGSPLSLECTVEGTSNPNLYWYRQAAGRGLQLLFYSVGIGQISSEVPQNLSASRPQDRQFILSSKKLLLSDSGFYLCASSGTGNTIYFGEGSWLTVV.

The chain carries TRBV11-3 and TRBJ2-7; no firm D call. From germline, CDR1 is SGHNT and CDR2 YENEEA. Between the trimmed V and J ends, which lost 6 bases and 6 bases, there was a span of 18 bases. CDR3 size: 14 residues. CDR3 DNA: TGTGCCAGCAGTTCATCTAGGGTGTCTCTCGAGCAGTACTTC. Translation gives CASSSSRVSLEQYF.

This chain uses TRBV4-3 with TRBJ2-1; 11 nucleotides line up with TRBD2. J gave up 7 bases and V 0 bases, and 8 bases lay outside the gene matches. The length of the CDR3 is 17 residues. Germline assignment: CDR1 LGHNA and CDR2 YSLEER. DNA of the CDR3: TGCGCCAGCAGCCAAGATAGGGCTAGCGGGGGGAGGAATGAGCAGTTCTTC. It specifies CASSQDRASGGRNEQFF.

The gene calls are TRBV30 and TRBJ1-1; no clear D. This CDR3 has 11 residues. The V end was cut by 7 bases, the J end by 1 base, with 7 bases between. Germline V gene lookup returns CDR1 GTSNPN and CDR2 SVGIG (reference sequence). The CDR3 is CAFRRNTEAFF. The CDR3, as DNA: TGTGCCTTTAGAAGGAACACTGAAGCTTTCTTT.